A single sample gave rise to the 2 T cell receptor beta chains below, sequenced in a study of T-cell reconstitution after alpha-beta-depleted transplantation in children. The library targeted TCRbeta and was prepared with unique molecular identifiers. One entry per CDR3 protein, called by TCRdb with MiXCR from the PCR reads. The table lists about 230,000 distinct CDR3 sequences, under 9.5% of them singletons, with 5% to 7% in the top ten. The input for sequencing was PBMCs from the stem cell graft donor, taken from the stem cell graft. The receptors come from a human donor who donated a stem cell graft to a child with acute lymphoblastic leukemia.

The V gene is TRBV5-1, the J gene TRBJ1-2; D is undetermined. V lost 4 bases and J 4 bases, leaving 14 bases between the germline ends. The length of the CDR3 is 14 residues. Germline CDR1 and CDR2: SGHRS and YFSETQ. The CDR3 is CASSPGTGSYGYTF. The CDR3 DNA sequence: TGCGCCAGCAGCCCTGGAACGGGTAGCTATGGCTACACCTTC.

The sample holds a few counts of this clonotype. The chain combines TRBV15 with TRBJ2-2; 8 nucleotides match TRBD2. Germline values: CDR1 LNHNV, CDR2 YYDKDF (reference sequence). The junction had 8 bases not matched to a gene; V was cut back by 4 bases and J by 7 bases. There are 15 residues in the CDR3. CDR3 nucleotide sequence: TGTGCCACCAGCAAACAGACTAGCGCGGACGGGGAGCTGTTTTTT. Its protein product is CATSKQTSADGELFF. The full variable domain, its missing parts supplied by reference TRBV15 and TRBJ2-2, is DAMVIQNPRYQVTQFGKPVTLSCSQTLNHNVMYWYQQKSSQAPKLLFHYYDKDFNNEADTPDNFQSRRPNTSFCFLDIRSPGLGDTAMYLCATSKQTSADGELFFGEGSRLTVL.